The 5 T cell receptor beta chains below were found in one sample sequenced in a study of blood T cell repertoires in COVID-19. TCRdb's table, derived via immunoSEQ multiplex PCR, lists solely in-frame clones and lacks some. Among 200,000 to 250,000 clones listed, roughly 90% were seen once. The sample taken for sequencing was PBMCs or T cells enriched from blood (not recorded which). The origin of the receptors is a man in his late teens or twenties with acute COVID-19.

The chain has TRBV11-2 and TRBJ2-7; 7 nucleotides align to TRBD2. V shed 1 base, J shed 1 base, and the junction held 4 bases outside the gene matches. Germline loops: CDR1 SGHAT, CDR2 FQNNGV. The CDR3 covers 15 residues. CDR3 amino acids: CASSLAGLESYEQYF. The CDR3 DNA is TGTGCCAGCAGCTTAGCCGGACTAGAGTCCTACGAGCAGTACTTC.

The chain has TRBV30 and TRBJ1-6; no clear D gene. This CDR3 contains 13 residues. The germline CDR1 and CDR2 sequences are GTSNPN and SVGIG (reference sequence). V gave up 6 bases and J gave up 6 bases, with 12 bases separating them. DNA for the CDR3: TGTGCCTGTCATCCGGTTACTAATTCACCCCTCCACTTT. This sequence encodes CACHPVTNSPLHF.

The chain is built from TRBV9 and TRBJ2-3; 7 bases line up with TRBD1. V trimming: 1 base; J trimming: 6 bases; junction bases outside the gene matches: 11. Germline loops: CDR1 SGDLS, CDR2 YYNGEE. The CDR3 covers 16 residues. CDR3 sequence reads: CASSVSSQGPADTQYF. The CDR3 DNA reads as TGTGCCAGCAGCGTATCGTCACAGGGGCCGGCTGATACGCAGTATTTT.

The genes are TRBV2 and TRBJ2-7; TRBD2 matches 9 bases. CDR3 length: 14 residues. Germline V lookup: CDR1 SNHLY, CDR2 FYNNEI. The V and J ends lost 4 bases and 2 bases, in that order; junction bases with no gene match: 3. CDR3 in amino acids: CASSAASGTYEQYF. The CDR3 DNA reads as TGTGCCAGCAGTGCGGCTAGCGGGACCTACGAGCAGTACTTC.

The V and J genes are TRBV6-5 and TRBJ2-7; TRBD1 aligns across 8 bases. In germline, CDR1 is MNHEY, CDR2 SVGAGI. V was clipped by 6 bases and J by 5 bases; unmatched bases: 9. This CDR3 contains 14 residues. The CDR3 spells CASSPRQGRHEQYF. In DNA, the CDR3 is TGTGCCAGCAGCCCGAGACAGGGGAGACACGAGCAGTACTTC.